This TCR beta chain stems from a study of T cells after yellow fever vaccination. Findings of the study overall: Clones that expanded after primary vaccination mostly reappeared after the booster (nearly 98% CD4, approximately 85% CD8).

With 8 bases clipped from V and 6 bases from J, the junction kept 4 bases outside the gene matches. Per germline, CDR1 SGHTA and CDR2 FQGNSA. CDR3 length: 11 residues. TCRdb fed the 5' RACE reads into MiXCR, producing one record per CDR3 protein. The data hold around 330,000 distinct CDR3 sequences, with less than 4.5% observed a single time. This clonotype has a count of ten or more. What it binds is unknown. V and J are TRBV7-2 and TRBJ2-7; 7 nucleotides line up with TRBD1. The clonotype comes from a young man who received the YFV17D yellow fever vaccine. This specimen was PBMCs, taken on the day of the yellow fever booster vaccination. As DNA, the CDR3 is TGTGCCAGCCTAACAGGGGTCGAGCAGTACTTC. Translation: CASLTGVEQYF.